This TCR beta chain is from a study of regulatory T cells in long-lasting Graves disease. Sample time point: newly diagnosed GD, antithyroid drugs for less than 3 months. With RNA extracted from PBMCs as input, the TCR library was made. V was clipped by 4 bases and J by 1 base; unmatched bases: 6. CDR3 length equals 17 residues. Germline loops: CDR1 SEHNR, CDR2 FQNEAQ (reference sequence). HTBI primers from iRepertoire and Arm-PCR of CDR3 regions yielded the TCR beta libraries. TCRdb recomputed calls from the multiplex PCR reads with MiXCR, one row per CDR3 protein. This table has about 610,000 distinct CDR3 sequences, approximately 16% appearing once. This clonotype was observed a handful of times. These sequences were also reported in another study, on T cells in Graves' hyperthyroidism and ophthalmopathy.

This TCR came from a man younger than 35 with Graves disease. The genes are TRBV7-9 and TRBJ2-6, with 8 bases matching TRBD1. The sample consisted of peripheral blood mononuclear cells (PBMCs), taken at new diagnosis, from a patient treated with antithyroid drugs. This CDR3 reads CASSSTGGNSGANVLTF. The CDR3 bases are TGTGCCAGCAGCTCCACAGGGGGAAATTCTGGGGCCAACGTCCTGACTTTC.